The entry below gives a single TCR beta chain sequence along with its context. The data originate from a study of blood T cell repertoires in COVID-19. Study-level background: The origin of the acute and convalescent COVID-19 samples was the United States, Italy and Spain.

This CDR3 has 14 amino acids. Germline CDR1 SGDLS, CDR2 YYNGEE. V was clipped by 0 bases and J by 4 bases, with 9 bases between them. Authors' methods: Using reference gene primer amplification, nucleated cell counts were estimated. Sequenced by immunoSEQ multiplex PCR; TCRdb stores in-frame clones only, minus some. V, J and clone size are taken as reported in that table, and D and trimming were inferred from the DNA itself. Counted here are about 130,000 clones, 80% to 85% occurring once; the ten biggest clones make up around 12%. This sequence was found in a woman aged 25 to 39 who had recovered from COVID-19. The chain employs TRBV9 and TRBJ2-3; no clear D. The sequenced sample was peripheral blood. CDR3 region: CASSVGRVPDTQYF. CDR3 nucleotide sequence: TGTGCCAGCAGCGTAGGCCGGGTTCCAGATACGCAGTATTTT.